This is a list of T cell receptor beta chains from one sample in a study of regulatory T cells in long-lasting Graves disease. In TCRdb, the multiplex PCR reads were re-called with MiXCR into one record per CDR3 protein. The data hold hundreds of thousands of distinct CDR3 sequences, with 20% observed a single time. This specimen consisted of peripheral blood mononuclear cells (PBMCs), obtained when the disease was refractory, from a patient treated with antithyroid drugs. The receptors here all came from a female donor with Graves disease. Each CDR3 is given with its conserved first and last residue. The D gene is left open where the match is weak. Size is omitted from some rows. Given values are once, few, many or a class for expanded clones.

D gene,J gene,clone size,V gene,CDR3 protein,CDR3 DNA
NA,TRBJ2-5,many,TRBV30,CAWRDKYQETQYF,TGTGCCTGGAGGGACAAGTACCAAGAGACCCAGTACTTC
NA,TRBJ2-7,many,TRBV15,CATSYTPGPYEQYF,TGTGCCACCAGCTACACTCCCGGGCCCTACGAGCAGTACTTC
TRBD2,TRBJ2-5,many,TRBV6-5,CASSYRLAGGETQYF,TGTGCCAGCAGCTACAGACTAGCGGGAGGGGAGACCCAGTACTTC
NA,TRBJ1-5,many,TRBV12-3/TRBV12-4,CASSLAGYNQPQHF,TGTGCCAGCAGTTTAGCAGGGTACAATCAGCCCCAGCATTTT
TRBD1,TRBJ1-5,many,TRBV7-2,CASSKTGDSNQPQHF,TGTGCCAGCAGCAAAACAGGGGATAGCAATCAGCCCCAGCATTTT
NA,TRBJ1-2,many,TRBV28,CASRPPWGLYGYTF,TGTGCCAGCAGACCACCCTGGGGGCTCTATGGCTACACCTTC
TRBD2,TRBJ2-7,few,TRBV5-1,CASSFGTSVTYEQYF,TGCGCCAGCAGCTTCGGGACTAGCGTTACCTACGAGCAGTACTTC
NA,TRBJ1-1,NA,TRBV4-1,CASSHGTLRGRKTEAFF,TGCGCCAGCAGCCACGGGACCCTTAGAGGGAGAAAGACTGAAGCTTTCTTT
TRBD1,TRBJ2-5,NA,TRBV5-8,CASSCTLGQGETPLETQYF,TGTGCCAGCAGCTGCACTCTGGGACAGGGGGAGACCCCCTTAGAGACCCAGTACTTC
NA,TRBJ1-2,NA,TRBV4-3,CASSQAQGDGYTF,TGCGCCAGCAGCCAAGCACAGGGAGACGGCTACACCTTC
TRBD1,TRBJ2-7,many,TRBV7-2,CASSPAGGPSYEQYF,TGTGCCAGCAGTCCAGCAGGGGGTCCCTCCTACGAGCAGTACTTC
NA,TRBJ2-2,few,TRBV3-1,CASSQLGTSGELFF,TGTGCCAGCAGCCAACTAGGGACATCAGGGGAGCTGTTTTTT
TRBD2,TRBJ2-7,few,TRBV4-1,CASSPRGSGGTYEQYF,TGCGCCAGCAGCCCTCGGGGTAGCGGGGGGACTTACGAGCAGTACTTC
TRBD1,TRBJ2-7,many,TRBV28,CASSRGTGISYEQYF,TGTGCCAGCAGCCGAGGGACAGGAATTTCCTACGAGCAGTACTTC
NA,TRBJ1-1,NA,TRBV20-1,CSARFLRQANTEAFF,TGCAGTGCTAGATTTTTGAGGCAGGCGAACACTGAAGCTTTCTTT
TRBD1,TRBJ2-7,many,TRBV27,CASSHDRAGLDEQYF,TGTGCCAGCAGCCACGACAGGGCGGGTCTTGACGAGCAGTACTTC
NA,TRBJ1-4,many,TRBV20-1,CSAMGLFSNEKLFF,TGCAGTGCTATGGGACTCTTTTCTAATGAAAAACTGTTTTTT
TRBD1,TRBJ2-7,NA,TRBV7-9,CASSSTAGGSYEQYF,TGTGCCAGCAGCTCAACCGCAGGGGGCTCCTACGAGCAGTACTTC
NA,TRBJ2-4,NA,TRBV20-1,CSARAGSGMAKNIQYF,TGCAGTGCTAGAGCAGGAAGCGGAATGGCCAAAAACATTCAGTACTTC
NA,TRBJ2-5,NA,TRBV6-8,CASSLSPLWDSLYQETQYF,TGTGCCAGCAGTTTATCCCCCTTGTGGGACTCCCTGTACCAAGAGACCCAGTACTTC
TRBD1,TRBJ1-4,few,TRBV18,CASSPSGQGSEKLFF,TGTGCCAGCTCACCATCAGGACAGGGGAGTGAAAAACTGTTTTTT
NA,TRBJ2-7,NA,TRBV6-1,CASSYAGLRNYEQYF,TGTGCCAGCAGTTACGCGGGGCTGCGGAACTACGAGCAGTACTTC
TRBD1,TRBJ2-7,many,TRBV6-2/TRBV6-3,CASSKLDRADEQYF,TGTGCCAGCAGCAAACTTGACAGGGCCGACGAGCAGTACTTC
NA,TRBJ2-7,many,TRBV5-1,CASSLDNFQGEQYF,TGCGCCAGCAGCTTGGACAACTTTCAAGGCGAGCAGTACTTC
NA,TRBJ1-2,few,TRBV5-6,CASSSGRGYTF,TGTGCCAGCAGTTCCGGTCGAGGCTACACCTTC
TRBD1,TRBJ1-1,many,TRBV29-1,CSVYRGGTEAFF,TGCAGCGTTTACAGGGGTGGGACTGAAGCTTTCTTT
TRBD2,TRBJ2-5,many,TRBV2,CASSRSSGGTQETQYF,TGTGCCAGCAGCCGATCTAGCGGGGGGACACAAGAGACCCAGTACTTC
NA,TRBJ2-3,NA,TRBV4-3,CASSHPDWGSTDTQYF,TGCGCCAGCAGCCACCCCGACTGGGGGAGCACAGATACGCAGTATTTT
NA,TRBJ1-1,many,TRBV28,CASSLIGGRNTEAFF,TGTGCCAGCAGTTTAATCGGGGGGCGGAACACTGAAGCTTTCTTT
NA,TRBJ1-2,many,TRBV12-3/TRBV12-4,CASSLAGESGYTF,TGTGCCAGCAGTTTGGCAGGGGAGTCGGGCTACACCTTC
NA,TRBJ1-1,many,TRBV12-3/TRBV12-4,CASRAYIETEAFF,TGTGCCAGCAGGGCATATATAGAGACTGAAGCTTTCTTT
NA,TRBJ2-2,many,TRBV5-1,CASSLGTSGTGELFF,TGCGCCAGCAGCTTAGGGACCTCGGGCACCGGGGAGCTGTTTTTT